The T cell receptor beta chain described here comes from a study of T cells after somatic rescue of genetic block. TCRdb's table, derived via immunoSEQ multiplex PCR, lists solely in-frame clones and lacks some. This sample has 10,000 to 15,000 clones, with 73% found just once. This CDR3 spans 16 amino acids. Trimming pared 4 bases from V and 0 bases from J, leaving 14 bases between. Germline values: CDR1 SGHDT, CDR2 YYEEEE. The receptor was isolated from a boy aged 5-17 years. The J gene is TRBJ2-1, the V gene TRBV5-6; D remains ambiguous. The sample taken for sequencing was peripheral blood mononuclear cells (PBMCs). The chain's CDR3 is CASSPAPGGSYNEQFF. CDR3 sequence (DNA): TGTGCCAGCAGCCCGGCCCCGGGTGGCTCCTACAATGAGCAGTTCTTC.